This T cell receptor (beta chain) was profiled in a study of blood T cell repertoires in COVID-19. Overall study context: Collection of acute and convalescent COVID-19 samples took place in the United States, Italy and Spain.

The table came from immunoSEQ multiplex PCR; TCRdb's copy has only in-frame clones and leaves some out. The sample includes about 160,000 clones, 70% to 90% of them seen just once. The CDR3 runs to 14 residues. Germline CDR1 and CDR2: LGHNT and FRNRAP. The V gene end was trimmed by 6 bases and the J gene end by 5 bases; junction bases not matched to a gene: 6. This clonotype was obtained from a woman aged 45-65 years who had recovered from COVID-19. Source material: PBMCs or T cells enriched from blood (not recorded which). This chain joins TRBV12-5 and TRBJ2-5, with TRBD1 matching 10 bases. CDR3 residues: CASGRQGAEETQYF. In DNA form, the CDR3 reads TGTGCTAGTGGCCGACAGGGGGCAGAGGAGACCCAGTACTTC.